This T cell receptor (beta chain) was documented in a study of monozygotic twins with inflammatory bowel disease. Study outcomes and limitations: Especially with disease activity, IBD patients shared fewer clonotypes with others than healthy twins did.

A remark on this clonotype: Antigen specificity is unknown.

The CDR3 consists of 15 residues. Looked up from germline, CDR1 is LGHNA and CDR2 is YSLEER. The UMIs carried a 6-nucleotide sample barcode, and they were added by template switching. The study subjected TCRalpha and TCRbeta cDNA to two nested PCRs of approximately 16 and 10 cycles. TCRdb re-analyzed the 5' RACE reads; it lists each CDR3 protein once, without DNA. Here the sample table reports a few hundred thousand distinct CDR3 sequences. This chain joins TRBV4-3 and TRBJ2-2; TCRdb returns TRBD1, unconfirmable since there is no DNA. The sequencing input was blood. The receptor was isolated from a human donor with ulcerative colitis or Crohn's disease, or a healthy co-twin of an affected twin (not recorded which). Here the CDR3 reads CASSQVSRGTGELFF.